The source of this T cell receptor beta chain is a study of cytomegalovirus exposure and HLA in healthy donors. This clone was seen once. The antigen remains unidentified. Amplification used 60 Vbeta primers and 13 Jbeta primers. Data came from immunoSEQ multiplex PCR; TCRdb stores just in-frame clones and leaves some out. This sample has 140,000 or so clones, with around 80% found just once. Germline CDR1 KGHSH, CDR2 LQKENI. CDR3 size: 14 residues. Trimming took off 6 bases at V and 3 bases at J, with 11 bases between the two ends. Study outcomes and limitations: For TCR beta chains, V- and J-gene trimming was later linked to a missense DCLRE1C variant. In vitro checks showed that a few CMV-associated chains really do target CMV antigens.

Sequencing was done on a sample of PBMCs. The gene calls are TRBV18 and TRBJ2-2, with D possibly matching TRBD2 (5 bases). The sequence was obtained from a female donor in good health and CMV-seronegative. The CDR3 protein is CASSPLADTGELFF. The CDR3 region has the DNA TGTGCCAGCTCCCCCCTAGCCGACACCGGGGAGCTGTTTTTT.